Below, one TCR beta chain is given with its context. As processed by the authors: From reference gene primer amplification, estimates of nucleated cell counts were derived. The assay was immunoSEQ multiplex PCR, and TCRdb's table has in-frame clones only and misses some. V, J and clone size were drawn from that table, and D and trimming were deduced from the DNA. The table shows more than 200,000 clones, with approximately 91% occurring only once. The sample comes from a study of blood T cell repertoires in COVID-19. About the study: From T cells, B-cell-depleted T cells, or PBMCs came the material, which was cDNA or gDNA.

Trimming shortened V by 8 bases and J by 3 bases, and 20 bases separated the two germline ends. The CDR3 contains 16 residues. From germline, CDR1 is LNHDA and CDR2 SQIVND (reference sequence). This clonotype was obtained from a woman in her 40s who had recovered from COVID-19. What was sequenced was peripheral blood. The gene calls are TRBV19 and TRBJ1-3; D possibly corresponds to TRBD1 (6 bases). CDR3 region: CASQRGTATGGNTIYF. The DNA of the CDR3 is TGTGCCAGTCAGAGGGGGACGGCTACCGGTGGAAACACCATATATTTT.